These T cell receptor beta chains were read from a single sample in a study of cytomegalovirus exposure and HLA in healthy donors. The data were produced by immunoSEQ multiplex PCR, yet TCRdb's version contains in-frame clones alone and is incomplete. The data show 150,000 or so clones, approximately 80% seen once. Sequencing was performed on PBMCs. These receptors were obtained from a man under 40 in good health and CMV-seropositive. Both conserved end residues are part of each CDR3. Each record gives: J gene, V gene, D gene, clone size, CDR3 protein. D genes are given only for firm matches. Rows give clone size only sometimes, using once, few, many, or a class for an expanded clone.

TRBJ1-4 | TRBV18 | TRBD1 | NA | CASSRSGTVVNEKLFF
TRBJ2-7 | TRBV2 | NA | NA | CASSHRGAGADEQYF
NA | TRBV27 | NA | NA | CASSSQDFHEQYF
TRBJ2-7 | TRBV28 | TRBD2 | few | CASSFPQTSGSYEQYF
TRBJ2-1 | TRBV15 | NA | NA | CATSTGDSYNEQFF
TRBJ1-2 | TRBV29-1 | TRBD1 | NA | CSVEDGTGRYTF
TRBJ2-1 | TRBV7-6 | NA | NA | CASSPDRKSYNEQFF
TRBJ1-2 | TRBV28 | TRBD1 | NA | CASSTPSGGNYGYTF
TRBJ1-5 | TRBV6-1 | NA | NA | CASRQEYSNQPQHF
TRBJ2-3 | TRBV7-3 | TRBD2 | once | CASSPTSGSTDTQYF
TRBJ2-5 | TRBV29-1 | TRBD1 | NA | CSVEPRQGEQGTQYF
TRBJ2-1 | TRBV19 | TRBD1 | NA | CASSVGTAYNEQFF
TRBJ2-7 | TRBV6-5 | TRBD2 | NA | CASRAGLTESYEQYF
TRBJ2-7 | TRBV11-2 | TRBD2 | once | CASSLEVGVRTSLEEQYF
TRBJ2-5 | TRBV6-5 | NA | NA | CASSYSFGRGETQYF
TRBJ1-5 | TRBV19 | NA | once | CASSMYFNQPQHF
TRBJ2-6 | TRBV21-1 | NA | NA | CASSRQGAGANVLTF
TRBJ2-7 | TRBV13 | TRBD2 | once | CASSLLGLAEVLRAEQYF
TRBJ2-7 | TRBV29-1 | TRBD1 | NA | CSVGGALTGGVNEQYF
TRBJ2-3 | TRBV7-7 | TRBD2 | NA | CASVGLKRERTDTQYF
TRBJ2-7 | TRBV10-3 | TRBD1 | once | CAIRGSGQGSSYEQYF
NA | TRBV27 | NA | NA | CASSLREGGEQYF
TRBJ1-1 | TRBV10-3 | NA | NA | CAISNDRLRAFF
TRBJ1-5 | TRBV6-6 | NA | NA | CASSYSTGQPQHF
TRBJ2-7 | TRBV30 | NA | NA | CAHDNREKSHEQYF
TRBJ2-5 | TRBV25-1 | TRBD1 | NA | CASRPLGQGTETQYF
TRBJ1-1 | TRBV19 | NA | NA | CASIPSSNSNTEAFF
TRBJ1-4 | TRBV28 | NA | NA | CASSVGGGGLEKLFF
TRBJ2-7 | TRBV28 | TRBD2 | NA | CASRVREDEQYF
TRBJ2-3 | TRBV6-5 | NA | NA | CASSQQGWGTDTQYF
TRBJ2-3 | TRBV18 | NA | NA | CAVTPSGVPDTQYF
TRBJ2-3 | TRBV2 | TRBD1 | NA | CASGLDRALDTQYF
TRBJ1-5 | TRBV5-6 | NA | once | CASSFNQGSSNQPQHF
TRBJ2-7 | TRBV27 | TRBD2 | few | CASSPLLAGGNEQYF
TRBJ2-2 | TRBV4-2 | NA | NA | CASTSATLQGSTGELFF
TRBJ1-4 | TRBV19 | NA | NA | CASSRSQGINEKLFF
TRBJ2-7 | TRBV6-1 | NA | NA | CASSESREPNEQYF
TRBJ1-5 | TRBV7-9 | NA | NA | CASSPDGEAQPQHF
TRBJ2-1 | TRBV27 | TRBD2 | NA | CASSRIAGERNEQFF
TRBJ1-4 | TRBV5-1 | NA | NA | CASSLIDSFATNEKLFF
TRBJ2-1 | TRBV11-1 | TRBD2 | NA | CASSLAPGLGSDNEQFF
TRBJ2-7 | TRBV19 | TRBD1 | NA | CASSSGQNYEQYF
TRBJ2-7 | TRBV6-5 | NA | NA | CASSYSFQGYEQYF
TRBJ2-3 | TRBV2 | TRBD2 | NA | CASSRLASSSTDTQYF
TRBJ2-7 | TRBV5-6 | NA | NA | CASSLDNFYGQYF
TRBJ1-5 | TRBV10-3 | NA | NA | CAISGGMGNQPQHF
TRBJ2-5 | TRBV7-2 | TRBD2 | NA | CASSLAGGGAGVQEETQYF
TRBJ2-5 | TRBV19 | NA | NA | CASSISSLGGETQYF
TRBJ2-3 | TRBV19 | NA | NA | CASSLGGDTQYF
TRBJ1-2 | TRBV5-1 | TRBD1 | NA | CASSAGQGARGYTF
TRBJ1-2 | TRBV9 | NA | NA | CASSATDRNYGYTF
TRBJ2-7 | TRBV14 | NA | NA | CASSFGTLVGEQYF
TRBJ2-7 | TRBV5-4 | NA | once | CASSHPLERNYEQYF
TRBJ1-1 | TRBV9 | TRBD1 | NA | CASSPGTGDPNTEAFF